This T cell receptor (beta chain) was recovered during a study of blood T cells in healthy people across ages. The use of a sample-barcoded 5' primer and a J-beta primer mix characterized a second PCR of roughly 7 to 11 cycles. Tags on each cDNA molecule came from a template-switch adaptor with 12 random nucleotides. TCRdb processed the 5' RACE reads anew with MiXCR; each CDR3 protein has one entry. Seen here are some 920,000 distinct CDR3 sequences, roughly 47% observed once, and the top ten hold about a fifth. The CDR3 runs 15 residues. Per the germline V gene, CDR1 is SGHTA and CDR2 is FQGNSA. V gave up 6 bases and J gave up 3 bases, with 12 bases separating them. In the case of this clonotype: What it binds is not known.

Study findings and constraints: It was the long-lived donors that had more naive CD4+ cells and higher diversity than aged donors. Age showed a roughly linear inverse relationship with TCR beta diversity per million T cells.

The sample was blood. The sequence derives from a woman aged 60-70 years in good health. The J gene is TRBJ2-6, the V gene TRBV7-2; D gene unclear. In DNA, the CDR3 is TGTGCCAGCAGTATTTCTTCGTTTGGGGCCAACGTCCTGACTTTC. Protein product: CASSISSFGANVLTF.